Below are 13 T cell receptor beta chains sequenced from a single sample in a study of memory CD4+ T cells and cytomegalovirus serostatus. The sort gate was single viable CD3+CD4+CD8-CD45RO+ cells for memory CD4+ T cells. Here immunoSEQ multiplex PCR was the method, and the copy in TCRdb shows in-frame clones only, minus some. The table has around 54,000 clones, under 80% seen once. Material: memory CD4+ T cells from blood. The receptors here all came from an adult in good health and CMV-seronegative.

The chain carries TRBV7-2 and TRBJ1-1; D unclear. Trimming pared 2 bases from V and 2 bases from J, leaving 9 bases between. The CDR3 is 14 residues long. CDR1 is SGHTA and CDR2 is FQGNSA in the germline V gene. This CDR3 is CASSLWAGNTEAFF. Written as DNA, the CDR3 is TGTGCCAGCAGCTTATGGGCGGGAAACACTGAAGCTTTCTTT.

The chain carries TRBV6-6 and TRBJ1-1; the D is unclear. Per germline, CDR1 MNHNY and CDR2 SVGAGI (reference sequence). This CDR3 contains 13 residues. The germline V and J ends were trimmed by 6 bases and 1 base, with 9 bases remaining between them. The CDR3 DNA is TGTGCCAGCAGGGGTTCAGCGAACACTGAAGCTTTCTTT. It translates to CASRGSANTEAFF.

V and J are TRBV11-3 and TRBJ2-1; TRBD1 aligns across 7 bases. After removal of 5 bases from V and 9 bases from J, the junction contained 10 bases not matched to a gene. From germline, CDR1 is SGHNT and CDR2 YENEEA. The CDR3 extends over 14 amino acids. The CDR3 spells CASSRATGDGEQFF. The CDR3 DNA reads TGTGCCAGCAGCCGAGCAACAGGGGATGGTGAGCAGTTCTTC.

V gene TRBV25-1 combines with J gene TRBJ2-1; 7 bases match TRBD1. The V segment lost 6 bases and the J segment 7 bases; nucleotides outside the gene matches: 0. There are 11 residues in the CDR3. The V gene's germline CDR1 is MGHDK and CDR2 SYGVNS. The CDR3 spells CASSRGNEQFF. Here the CDR3 DNA reads TGTGCCAGCAGCAGGGGGAATGAGCAGTTCTTC.

The V call is TRBV25-1, the J call TRBJ2-7; possible D gene TRBD1, 6 bases. Germline CDR1 MGHDK, CDR2 SYGVNS. The ends were cut back, 1 base at V and 4 bases at J, with 20 bases in the middle. The CDR3 extends over 17 amino acids. CDR3 bases: TGTGCCAGCAGTGAATCCAGAACCGAGGGGGTATTTTACGAGCAGTACTTC. Translated: CASSESRTEGVFYEQYF.

The chain is built from TRBV19 and TRBJ2-7; 10 bases are a match to TRBD1. CDR3 length: 15 residues. Germline lookup yields CDR1 LNHDA and CDR2 SQIVND (reference sequence). With V trimmed by 5 bases and J by 2 bases, 6 bases remained unmatched. CDR3 coding DNA: TGTGCCAGTAGTGCCGGCGGGACAGGGGCCTACGAGCAGTACTTC. Its translation: CASSAGGTGAYEQYF.

This clone turned up a few times. This rearrangement joins TRBV2 to TRBJ2-5, with 7 bases lining up with TRBD2. This CDR3 contains 13 residues. Germline lookup yields CDR1 SNHLY and CDR2 FYNNEI. Trimming at V came to 4 bases and at J to 4 bases, leaving 3 bases not matched to a gene. CDR3 DNA sequence: TGTGCCAGCAGTGGCACGGGGGGAGAGACCCAGTACTTC. This codes for CASSGTGGETQYF. The full variable domain, rest sourced from reference TRBV2 and TRBJ2-5, is EPEVTQTPSHQVTQMGQEVILRCVPISNHLYFYWYRQILGQKVEFLVSFYNNEISEKSEIFDDQFSVERPDGSNFTLKIRSTKLEDSAMYFCASSGTGGETQYFGPGTRLLVL.

The chain is built from TRBV2 and TRBJ1-2; TRBD1 aligns across 7 bases. J was trimmed by 4 bases and V by 6 bases; bases with no gene match: 11. Germline V CDR1 and CDR2: SNHLY, FYNNEI. The CDR3 sequence is 15 residues long. For the CDR3, the DNA is TGTGCCAGCAGACCGAAACAGGGGAACACCTATGGCTACACCTTC. Translation: CASRPKQGNTYGYTF.

This clone was detected a few times. V usage is TRBV5-1 and J usage is TRBJ1-4; the D is unclear. Germline V lookup: CDR1 SGHRS, CDR2 YFSETQ. CDR3 length equals 16 residues. The V end lost 1 base, the J end lost 4 bases, and 14 bases lay between the germline ends. As DNA, the CDR3 is TGCGCCAGCAGCTTGCAACCTACGAGCGATAATGAAAAACTGTTTTTT. Translating gives CASSLQPTSDNEKLFF.

The chain employs TRBV19 and TRBJ2-6; tentatively, D is TRBD1 (5 bases). This CDR3 is built from 15 residues. V was shortened by 5 bases and J by 1 base, with 9 bases between the two germline ends. CDR1 is LNHDA, CDR2 SQIVND, per germline (reference sequence). CDR3: CASSFQGSGANVLTF. The DNA of the CDR3 is TGTGCCAGTAGTTTCCAGGGATCTGGGGCCAACGTCCTGACTTTC. The complete variable domain, with remaining parts taken from reference TRBV19 and TRBJ2-6, reads DGGITQSPKYLFRKEGQNVTLSCEQNLNHDAMYWYRQDPGQGLRLIYYSQIVNDFQKGDIAEGYSVSREKKESFPLTVTSAQKNPTAFYLCASSFQGSGANVLTFGAGSRLTVL.

The chain joins TRBV9 to TRBJ1-5, with D possibly being TRBD1 (5 bases). The V end was cut by 0 bases, the J end by 9 bases, with 10 bases between. Germline V gene sequence: CDR1 SGDLS, CDR2 YYNGEE. The CDR3 consists of 13 residues. Written as DNA, the CDR3 is TGTGCCAGCAGCGTAGGGGACTTGATGCCCCAGCATTTT. It is translated as CASSVGDLMPQHF.

This clone occurred once. The CDR3 is CAISRGGSSYNEQFF. The CDR3 DNA is TGTGCCATCAGCCGGGGGGGGAGCTCCTACAATGAGCAGTTCTTC. V and J are TRBV10-3 and TRBJ2-1; 8 nucleotides line up with TRBD2. From germline, CDR1 is ENHRY and CDR2 SYGVKD. The CDR3 consists of 15 residues. Losses at the gene ends were 6 bases for V and 0 bases for J; bases not matched to a gene: 4.

The J gene is TRBJ1-1, the V gene TRBV9, with D unclear. The CDR3 has 14 residues. Germline V CDR1 and CDR2: SGDLS, YYNGEE. V gave up 6 bases and J gave up 0 bases, with 12 bases separating them. Written as DNA, the CDR3 is TGTGCCAGCACCCCCGGGGTCGTGAACACTGAAGCTTTCTTT. Translating gives CASTPGVVNTEAFF.